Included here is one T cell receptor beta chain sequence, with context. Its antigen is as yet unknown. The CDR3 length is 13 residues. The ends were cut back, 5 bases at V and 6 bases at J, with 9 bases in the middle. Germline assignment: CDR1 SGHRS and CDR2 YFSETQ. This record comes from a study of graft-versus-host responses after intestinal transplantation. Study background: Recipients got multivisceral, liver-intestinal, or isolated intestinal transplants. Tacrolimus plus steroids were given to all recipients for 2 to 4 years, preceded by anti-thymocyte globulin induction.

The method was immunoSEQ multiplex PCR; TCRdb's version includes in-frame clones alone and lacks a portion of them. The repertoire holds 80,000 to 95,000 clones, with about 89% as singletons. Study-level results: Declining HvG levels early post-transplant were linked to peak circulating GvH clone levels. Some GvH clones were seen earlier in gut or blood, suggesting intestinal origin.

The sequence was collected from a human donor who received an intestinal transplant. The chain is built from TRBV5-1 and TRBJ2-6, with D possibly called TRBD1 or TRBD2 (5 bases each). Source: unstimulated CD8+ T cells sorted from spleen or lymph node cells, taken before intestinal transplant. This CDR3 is CASRGDEANVLTF. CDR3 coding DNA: TGCGCCAGCAGAGGGGACGAGGCCAACGTCCTGACTTTC.